These 21 T cell receptor beta chains came from one sample sequenced in a study of blood T cell repertoires in COVID-19. Produced via immunoSEQ multiplex PCR; TCRdb's table is partial and in-frame only. The sample lists about 150,000 clones; 76% were seen once. Source material: peripheral blood. The receptors originated from a woman older than 75 with acute or convalescent COVID-19.

The V gene is TRBV18, the J gene TRBJ1-1; 10 bases map to TRBD1. Trimming at V came to 2 bases and at J to 5 bases, leaving 8 bases not matched to a gene. CDR3 size: 16 residues. Germline CDR1 and CDR2: KGHSH and LQKENI. The CDR3 DNA is TGTGCCAGCTCACCAACACCGACAGGGGGCAATACTGAAGCTTTCTTT. Translated: CASSPTPTGGNTEAFF.

V and J are TRBV6-2 or TRBV6-3 and TRBJ2-2, with D perhaps matching TRBD2 (5 bases). V was pared by 2 bases and J by 7 bases, with 20 bases between. The CDR3 spans 17 residues. Germline V lookup: CDR1 MNHEY, CDR2 SVGEGT. As DNA, the CDR3 is TGTGCCAGCAGTTACGGTTCTCGCGCTAGCCTACACGGGGAGCTGTTTTTT. Translation gives CASSYGSRASLHGELFF.

The chain is built from TRBV30 and TRBJ1-1; D is unclear. The length of the CDR3 is 14 residues. V was pared by 2 bases and J by 7 bases, with 17 bases between. CDR1 is GTSNPN, CDR2 SVGIG, per germline (reference sequence). CDR3 in DNA: TGTGCCTGGAGTCGCGGAGGCTGGAACGGTGAAGCTTTCTTT. Translating gives CAWSRGGWNGEAFF.

J is TRBJ1-2 and V is TRBV4-2, with D unresolved. V was clipped by 1 base and J by 4 bases, with 10 bases between them. The germline V gene encodes CDR1 LGHNA and CDR2 YNFKEQ. The CDR3 has 14 residues. The CDR3, as DNA: TGTGCCAGCAGCCAAGTTCGGAGCACCTATGGCTACACCTTC. Its protein is CASSQVRSTYGYTF.

This clone was counted only a few times. This chain joins TRBV6-2 or TRBV6-3 and TRBJ2-7, with TRBD2 matching 8 bases. After removal of 0 bases from V and 7 bases from J, the junction contained 5 bases not matched to a gene. The CDR3 has 14 amino acids. In germline, CDR1 is MNHEY, CDR2 SVGEGT. In DNA, the CDR3 is TGTGCCAGCAGTTACTCGAGCGGGGGTAAAGAGCAGTACTTC. It specifies CASSYSSGGKEQYF.

This chain uses TRBV18 with TRBJ1-5, with TRBD1 matching over 8 bases. The CDR3 spans 15 residues. With 1 base clipped from V and 4 bases from J, the junction kept 3 bases outside the gene matches. Looked up from germline, CDR1 is KGHSH and CDR2 is LQKENI. The CDR3 bases are TGTGCCAGCTCACCACGGGGACAGGAGAATCAGCCCCAGCATTTT. Translating gives CASSPRGQENQPQHF.

This clone was recorded a few times. V is TRBV6-5 and J is TRBJ1-1; 11 nucleotides match TRBD1. The junction had 4 bases not matched to a gene; V was cut back by 2 bases and J by 5 bases. The CDR3 has 15 amino acids. Per the germline V gene, CDR1 is MNHEY and CDR2 is SVGAGI. In DNA, the CDR3 is TGTGCCAGCAGTTACGGGGACAGGGGGGTTACTGAAGCTTTCTTT. The encoded protein is CASSYGDRGVTEAFF.

The gene calls are TRBV7-6 and TRBJ2-3; the match to TRBD1 covers 7 bases. Germline trimming cut 1 base from V and 2 bases from J; bases unmatched to any gene: 3. This CDR3 region has 15 residues. Per germline, CDR1 SGHVS and CDR2 FNYEAQ. CDR3 amino acids: CASSLGQGFTDTQYF. Written as DNA, the CDR3 is TGTGCCAGCAGCTTAGGACAGGGTTTCACAGATACGCAGTATTTT.

The chain is built from TRBV7-9 and TRBJ2-5; 10 bases fit TRBD2. The V segment lost 5 bases and the J segment 3 bases; nucleotides outside the gene matches: 15. This CDR3 has 18 amino acids. Germline lookup yields CDR1 SEHNR and CDR2 FQNEAQ (reference sequence). DNA for the CDR3: TGTGCCAGCAGCGTACTACCAGCGGGGGGGCCGTCTAAAGAGACCCAGTACTTC. Its protein product is CASSVLPAGGPSKETQYF.

The rearrangement uses TRBV6-6 and TRBJ1-1; D remains unclear. The germline gives CDR1 MNHNY, CDR2 SVGAGI (reference sequence). This CDR3 is built from 12 residues. Trimming pared 6 bases from V and 1 base from J, leaving 6 bases between. The CDR3 loop reads CASRHPNTEAFF. CDR3 nucleotides: TGTGCCAGCAGACACCCGAACACTGAAGCTTTCTTT.

V gene TRBV6-4 combines with J gene TRBJ2-3; D might be TRBD2 (5 bases). Germline V CDR1 and CDR2: MRHNA, SNTAGT. CDR3 length equals 13 residues. Trimming stripped 5 bases from V and 0 bases from J, with 6 bases between. CDR3 sequence reads: CASSSGSTDTQYF. The CDR3 region has the DNA TGTGCCAGCAGTTCGGGAAGCACAGATACGCAGTATTTT.

J is TRBJ1-6 and V is TRBV19; D possibly corresponds to TRBD1 (6 bases). The V gene lost 6 bases and the J gene lost 11 bases, with 32 bases spanning the gap. Germline V gives CDR1 LNHDA, CDR2 SQIVND (reference sequence). The CDR3 has 19 residues. CDR3 residues: CASSFTTGTSPPYWPPLHF. The CDR3, as DNA: TGTGCCAGTAGCTTTACTACAGGGACCTCACCTCCATATTGGCCACCCCTCCACTTT.

The chain links TRBV6-5 to TRBJ1-4; 7 positions match TRBD1. Germline loops: CDR1 MNHEY, CDR2 SVGAGI. J gave up 5 bases and V 4 bases, and 4 bases lay outside the gene matches. The CDR3 is made up of 14 amino acids. The CDR3 DNA follows: TGTGCCAGCAGTTTTGACAGGGAGAATGAAAAACTGTTTTTT. Its translation: CASSFDRENEKLFF.

The gene calls are TRBV29-1 and TRBJ2-2; D remains ambiguous. CDR3 length: 13 amino acids. Germline V CDR1 and CDR2: SQVTM, ANQGSEA. V was clipped by 3 bases and J by 4 bases, with 9 bases between them. Here the CDR3 DNA reads TGCAGCGTTGATCTACAGTCCACCGGGGAGCTGTTTTTT. This sequence encodes CSVDLQSTGELFF.

The gene calls are TRBV6-5 and TRBJ1-4; D ambiguous. The V gene's germline CDR1 is MNHEY and CDR2 SVGAGI. The CDR3 extends over 14 amino acids. The germline V and J ends were trimmed by 7 bases and 11 bases, with 20 bases remaining between them. CDR3 residues: CASNAEQLMKKLFF. The CDR3 nucleotides are TGTGCCAGCAATGCGGAGCAGTTGATGAAGAAACTGTTTTTT.

J is TRBJ2-3 and V is TRBV24-1, with TRBD1 identical over 9 bases. J was trimmed by 4 bases and V by 3 bases; bases with no gene match: 7. The CDR3 is 16 residues long. Germline CDR1 KGHDR, CDR2 SFDVKD. CDR3 loop: CATSDTGTGSSDTQYF. CDR3 sequence (DNA): TGTGCCACCAGTGATACCGGGACAGGGTCCTCAGATACGCAGTATTTT.

The CDR3 bases are TGTGCCAGCAGTGAAAAAGGTTATGGGACTGGTGCTATGGAAAAACTGTTTTTT. Residues: CASSEKGYGTGAMEKLFF. This rearrangement joins TRBV25-1 to TRBJ1-4, with D maybe TRBD1 (5 bases). Trimming shortened V by 2 bases and J by 8 bases, and 24 bases separated the two germline ends. The germline V gene has CDR1 MGHDK and CDR2 SYGVNS. The CDR3 contains 18 residues.

The chain couples TRBV7-3 to TRBJ1-3, with a possible D match to TRBD1 (5 bases). CDR1 and CDR2 (germline): SGHTA, FQGTGA. Trimming pared 4 bases from V and 4 bases from J, leaving 11 bases between. The CDR3 extends over 14 amino acids. The CDR3 nucleotides read TGTGCCAGCAGCTCAGACAGTGACGGAAACACCATATATTTT. This encodes CASSSDSDGNTIYF.

The chain recombines TRBV5-4 with TRBJ2-1; 7 bases are a match to TRBD1. V lost 3 bases, J lost 8 bases, and 14 bases stayed unmatched. Germline CDR1 SGHNT, CDR2 YYREEE (reference sequence). The length of the CDR3 is 16 residues. The DNA of the CDR3 is TGTGCCAGCAGCTGGGGACAGAGTACCCTACCCGATGAGCAGTTCTTC. Translation gives CASSWGQSTLPDEQFF.

This chain links TRBV5-1 with TRBJ1-1; D is unresolved. V lost 6 bases and J lost 2, with 11 bases in between. Germline-derived CDR1 and CDR2 are SGHRS and YFSETQ. CDR3 length: 13 amino acids. CDR3 nucleotides: TGCGCCAGCAATCAGGCAGGAAACACTGAAGCTTTCTTT. Encoded protein: CASNQAGNTEAFF.

The chain employs TRBV4-1 and TRBJ1-2; TRBD1 is a possible D gene (5 bases). The CDR3 length is 15 residues. From germline, CDR1 is MGHRA and CDR2 YSYEKL. Trimming shortened V by 0 bases and J by 4 bases, and 12 bases separated the two germline ends. CDR3 region: CASSQDGSGIYGYTF. Written as DNA, the CDR3 is TGCGCCAGCAGCCAAGATGGCTCAGGGATCTATGGCTACACCTTC.